This T cell receptor (beta chain) was recorded in a study of T cells in Graves' hyperthyroidism and ophthalmopathy. The V gene end was trimmed by 2 bases and the J gene end by 2 bases; junction bases not matched to a gene: 2. This CDR3 has 14 residues. The V gene's germline CDR1 is MDHEN and CDR2 SYDVKM. Study results and limitations: Expanded thyroid clonotypes (above 0.001) were mostly also found in blood.

The sample holds many counts of this clonotype. The antigen is unknown. Amplification of TCR beta CDR3 regions used RNA as the template. The HTBI primer set drove a first-round RT-PCR of the TCR CDR3. TCRdb processed the multiplex PCR reads anew with MiXCR; each CDR3 protein has one entry. Seen here are under 350,000 distinct CDR3 sequences, around 20% observed once, and the top ten hold about 50%. This TCR was recovered from a woman between 50 and 59 years old with Graves' hyperthyroidism. The sample was blood. V gene TRBV28 combines with J gene TRBJ2-7; 8 bases line up with TRBD2. CDR3 residues: CASSLPGGPYEQYF. The CDR3 DNA follows: TGTGCCAGCAGTTTACCGGGGGGGCCCTACGAGCAGTACTTC.